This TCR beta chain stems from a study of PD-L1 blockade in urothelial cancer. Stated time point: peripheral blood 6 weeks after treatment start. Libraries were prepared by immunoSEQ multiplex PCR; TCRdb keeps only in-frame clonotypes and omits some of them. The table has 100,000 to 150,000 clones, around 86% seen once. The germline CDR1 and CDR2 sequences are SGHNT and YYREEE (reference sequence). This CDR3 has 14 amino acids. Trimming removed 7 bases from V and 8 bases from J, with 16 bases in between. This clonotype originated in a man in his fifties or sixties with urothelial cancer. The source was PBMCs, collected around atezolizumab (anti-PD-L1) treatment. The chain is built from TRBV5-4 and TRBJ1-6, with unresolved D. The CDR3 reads CASRSSEGYSPLHF. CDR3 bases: TGTGCCAGCCGAAGTTCCGAGGGTTATTCACCCCTCCACTTT.